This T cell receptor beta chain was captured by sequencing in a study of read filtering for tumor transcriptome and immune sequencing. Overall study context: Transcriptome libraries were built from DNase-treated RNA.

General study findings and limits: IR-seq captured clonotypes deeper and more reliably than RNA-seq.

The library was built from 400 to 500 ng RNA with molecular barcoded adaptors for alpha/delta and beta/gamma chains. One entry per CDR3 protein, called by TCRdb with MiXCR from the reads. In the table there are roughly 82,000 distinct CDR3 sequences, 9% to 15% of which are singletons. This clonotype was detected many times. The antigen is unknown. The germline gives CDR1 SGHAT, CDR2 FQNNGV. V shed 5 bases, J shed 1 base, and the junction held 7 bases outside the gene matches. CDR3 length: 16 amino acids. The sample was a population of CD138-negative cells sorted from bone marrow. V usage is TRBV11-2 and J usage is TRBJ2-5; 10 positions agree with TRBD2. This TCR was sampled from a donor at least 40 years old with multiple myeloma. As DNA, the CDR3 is TGTGCCAGCAGCCTTGGACTAGCGGCGGCCCAAGAGACCCAGTACTTC. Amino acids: CASSLGLAAAQETQYF.